These 32 T cell receptor beta chains were all obtained from the same sample, sequenced in a study of response to subunit inactivated influenza vaccine. TCRdb independently ran MiXCR on the RT-PCR reads; one entry per CDR3 protein. Counted here are 500,000 to 600,000 distinct CDR3 sequences, 14% occurring once; the ten biggest clones make up 11%. Sample: PBMCs from blood, taken about 11 days after vaccination. Source of these receptors: a man in his fifties who received an inactivated influenza vaccine.

This rearrangement joins TRBV7-8 to TRBJ2-1; D remains ambiguous. Trimming removed 1 base at V and 5 bases at J, with 12 bases between. CDR1 is SGHVS and CDR2 is FQNEAQ in the germline V gene. The CDR3 is 15 amino acids. This chain's CDR3 is CASSLVPAPHNEQFF. Written as DNA, the CDR3 is TGTGCCAGCAGCTTAGTTCCGGCACCCCACAATGAGCAGTTCTTC.

This clonotype was observed a handful of times. The chain uses TRBV20-1 and TRBJ2-5, with D possibly being TRBD1 or TRBD2 (5 bases each). From germline, CDR1 is DFQATT and CDR2 SNEGSKA (reference sequence). This CDR3 is 14 amino acids long. With 4 bases removed from V and 3 bases from J, the gap between germline ends came to 15 bases. The chain's CDR3 is CSANRFVGEETQYF. The CDR3 coding sequence is TGCAGTGCTAACCGCTTCGTGGGGGAAGAGACCCAGTACTTC.

The genes are TRBV28 and TRBJ2-7; D remains unclear. Per the germline V gene, CDR1 is MDHEN and CDR2 is SYDVKM. This CDR3 region has 13 residues. Between the trimmed V and J ends, which lost 5 bases and 4 bases, there was a span of 12 bases. The CDR3 sequence: CASSPGRKYEQYF. The CDR3 nucleotides are TGTGCCAGCAGTCCTGGACGGAAGTACGAGCAGTACTTC. Using reference TRBV28 and TRBJ2-7 for the parts outside the CDR3, the full variable domain is DVKVTQSSRYLVKRTGEKVFLECVQDMDHENMFWYRQDPGLGLRLIYFSYDVKMKEKGDIPEGYSVSREKKERFSLILESASTNQTSMYLCASSPGRKYEQYFGPGTRLTVT.

The chain combines TRBV7-2 with TRBJ1-3; 8 nucleotides match TRBD1. The CDR3 length is 14 residues. After removal of 4 bases from V and 9 bases from J, the junction contained 8 bases not matched to a gene. CDR1 and CDR2 (germline): SGHTA, FQGNSA. The CDR3 sequence: CASSYGQGEGTIYF. Written as DNA, the CDR3 is TGTGCCAGCAGCTACGGACAGGGCGAGGGCACCATATATTTT.

This clonotype was seen a few times. The chain employs TRBV2 and TRBJ2-3; the D is unclear. The CDR3 sequence is 12 residues long. With 3 bases removed from V and 4 bases from J, the gap between germline ends came to 5 bases. Per germline, CDR1 SNHLY and CDR2 FYNNEI. The CDR3 spells CASSEGSDTQYF. In nucleotides, the CDR3 is TGTGCCAGCAGTGAGGGGTCAGATACGCAGTATTTT.

The chain has TRBV20-1 and TRBJ2-5; tentatively, D is TRBD1 (6 bases). The length of the CDR3 is 13 residues. Per the germline V gene, CDR1 is DFQATT and CDR2 is SNEGSKA (reference sequence). Trimming shortened V by 6 bases and J by 1 base, and 12 bases separated the two germline ends. In nucleotides, the CDR3 is TGCAGTGCCACAAAGACAGGCCAAGAGACCCAGTACTTC. It is translated as CSATKTGQETQYF.

This clonotype was recorded a few times. The V gene is TRBV5-1, the J gene TRBJ2-7; no definite D call. This CDR3 spans 11 amino acids. Trimming cost V 4 bases and J 7 bases, with 9 bases left between them. Germline-derived CDR1 and CDR2 are SGHRS and YFSETQ. CDR3 bases: TGCGCCAGCAGCCTAGACACGGAGCAGTACTTC. This sequence encodes CASSLDTEQYF.

This chain uses TRBV7-9 with TRBJ2-1, with a possible D match to TRBD1 (6 bases). The CDR3 contains 15 residues. The V and J ends lost 1 base and 7 bases respectively, with 14 bases between them. CDR1 is SEHNR, CDR2 FQNEAQ, per germline (reference sequence). The CDR3 is CASSLDAGAQNEQFF. CDR3 DNA: TGTGCCAGCAGCTTAGACGCAGGGGCTCAGAATGAGCAGTTCTTC.

V and J are TRBV5-1 and TRBJ1-2; TRBD1 agrees at 11 bases. The ends lost 4 bases at V and 7 bases at J; junction bases unmatched: 6. Germline loops: CDR1 SGHRS, CDR2 YFSETQ. This CDR3 spans 14 amino acids. The CDR3 here is CASSKDRGLPGYTF. The DNA for the CDR3 is TGCGCCAGCAGCAAGGACAGGGGGCTGCCTGGCTACACCTTC.

This clonotype was counted at least ten times. This chain connects TRBV12-3 or TRBV12-4 to TRBJ1-5; 9 nucleotides line up with TRBD1. V gave up 5 bases and J gave up 0 bases; unmatched junction bases: 5. CDR3 length: 16 residues. The CDR3 is CASSLGTGYSNQPQHF. The CDR3 DNA reads as TGTGCCAGCAGTCTCGGGACAGGGTATAGCAATCAGCCCCAGCATTTT.

This clonotype appeared many times. This sequence joins TRBV5-1 and TRBJ2-1, with 14 nucleotides matching TRBD2. This CDR3 contains 15 residues. V gave up 4 bases and J gave up 6 bases; unmatched junction bases: 3. Per germline, CDR1 SGHRS and CDR2 YFSETQ. CDR3 sequence reads: CASSPGLAGGNEQFF. The CDR3 nucleotides are TGCGCCAGCAGCCCCGGACTAGCGGGGGGCAATGAGCAGTTCTTC.

Only a few counts were recorded for this clonotype. V is TRBV29-1 and J is TRBJ1-2; possible D gene TRBD1, 6 bases. Trimming removed 7 bases from V and 4 bases from J, with 19 bases in between. Per the germline V gene, CDR1 is SQVTM and CDR2 is ANQGSEA. The CDR3 has 14 residues. The CDR3 reads CSALGTTGPYGYTF. The CDR3 DNA follows: TGCAGCGCGCTCGGGACAACAGGCCCCTATGGCTACACCTTC.

There are a few counts of this clonotype. The chain is built from TRBV7-2 and TRBJ2-7; D could derive from TRBD1 or TRBD2 (7 bases each). The CDR3 sequence is 15 residues long. The V gene's germline CDR1 is SGHTA and CDR2 FQGNSA. V was clipped by 8 bases and J by 2 bases, with 19 bases between them. The CDR3 region is CASHLTGEGPYEQYF. CDR3 bases: TGTGCCAGCCACCTAACAGGGGAGGGACCCTACGAGCAGTACTTC. The full variable domain, with the rest looked up from reference TRBV7-2 and TRBJ2-7, is GAGVSQSPSNKVTEKGKDVELRCDPISGHTALYWYRQSLGQGLEFLIYFQGNSAPDKSGLPSDRFSAERTGGSVSTLTIQRTQQEDSAVYLCASHLTGEGPYEQYFGPGTRLTVT.

V usage is TRBV7-8 and J usage is TRBJ2-5, with D perhaps TRBD1 (5 bases). Between the trimmed V and J ends, which lost 2 bases and 0 bases, there was a span of 22 bases. The length of the CDR3 is 19 residues. Germline CDR1 is SGHVS and CDR2 is FQNEAQ. The CDR3 is CASSLFFNVEGAHQETQYF. CDR3 nucleotide sequence: TGTGCCAGCAGCTTATTTTTTAACGTGGAAGGGGCGCACCAAGAGACCCAGTACTTC. The full variable domain, completed using reference TRBV7-8 and TRBJ2-5, is GAGVSQSPRYKVAKRGQDVALRCDPISGHVSLFWYQQALGQGPEFLTYFQNEAQLDKSGLPSDRFFAERPEGSVSTLKIQRTQQEDSAVYLCASSLFFNVEGAHQETQYFGPGTRLLVL.

This sequence joins TRBV7-2 and TRBJ2-7; the match to TRBD2 covers 7 bases. Losses at the gene ends were 2 bases for V and 4 bases for J; bases not matched to a gene: 8. The V gene's germline CDR1 is SGHTA and CDR2 FQGNSA. The CDR3 covers 15 residues. In DNA form, the CDR3 reads TGTGCCAGCAGCTTAAAAGCCAGCGGGGCGTACGAGCAGTACTTC. It yields the protein CASSLKASGAYEQYF.

This clonotype was seen a few times. This chain uses TRBV11-2 with TRBJ2-7, with TRBD2 matching 8 bases. Trimming took 6 bases from V and 0 from J; bases not matched to a gene: 7. Germline CDR1 SGHAT, CDR2 FQNNGV. The CDR3 sequence is 15 residues long. This CDR3 is CASRLTSGPSYEQYF. CDR3 bases: TGTGCCAGCAGACTTACTAGCGGACCCTCCTACGAGCAGTACTTC.

The V gene is TRBV7-2, the J gene TRBJ2-1; TRBD2 aligns across 14 bases. Unmatched junction bases numbered 7, after V lost 5 bases and J lost 7 bases. Germline V gene data show CDR1 as SGHTA and CDR2 as FQGNSA. The CDR3 is 16 residues long. CDR3 region: CASSPGLAGGLNEQFF. The DNA of the CDR3 is TGTGCCAGCAGCCCCGGACTAGCGGGGGGATTGAATGAGCAGTTCTTC.

The CDR3 DNA sequence: TGCGCCAGCAGCTTCTCGTTCAGGGGAAATGAGCAGTTCTTC. Translation gives CASSFSFRGNEQFF. The J gene is TRBJ2-1, the V gene TRBV5-1; tentatively, D is TRBD1 (6 bases). V dropped 2 bases and J dropped 7 bases, with 13 bases sitting between them. Germline CDR1 SGHRS, CDR2 YFSETQ. The CDR3 runs 14 residues. The entire variable domain, with the rest obtained from reference TRBV5-1 and TRBJ2-1, is as follows: KAGVTQTPRYLIKTRGQQVTLSCSPISGHRSVSWYQQTPGQGLQFLFEYFSETQRNKGNFPGRFSGRQFSNSRSEMNVSTLELGDSALYLCASSFSFRGNEQFFGPGTRLTVL.

This clonotype has more than one count but fewer than ten. Here the CDR3 DNA reads TGTGCCAGCAGCCCCCCCCTAGCGGGGGACACAGATACGCAGTATTTT. This gives the protein CASSPPLAGDTDTQYF. The rearrangement joins TRBV7-8 to TRBJ2-3, with 10 bases fitting TRBD2. After removal of 5 bases from V and 2 bases from J, the junction contained 7 bases not matched to a gene. CDR3 size: 16 residues. The germline CDR1 and CDR2 sequences are SGHVS and FQNEAQ.

The chain couples TRBV12-5 to TRBJ2-1; D gene unclear. In germline, CDR1 is LGHNT, CDR2 FRNRAP. The CDR3 contains 15 residues. The CDR3 coding sequence is TGTGCCAGCAGTTTGGACCACCTAAGGTACAATGAGCAGTTCTTC. Protein product: CASSLDHLRYNEQFF.

This clonotype was observed a few times. The chain is built from TRBV29-1 and TRBJ2-1; D is uncertain. Germline assignment: CDR1 SQVTM and CDR2 ANQGSEA. Trimming left V 5 bases short and J 8 bases short, with 7 bases between. The CDR3 is 10 residues long. CDR3 residues: CSVLVDEQFF. In nucleotides, the CDR3 is TGCAGCGTTCTTGTCGATGAGCAGTTCTTC.

The rearrangement links TRBV5-5 to TRBJ2-1, with D possibly TRBD2 on 6 matching bases. The CDR3 extends over 15 amino acids. Germline CDR1 is SGHKS and CDR2 is YYEKEE (reference sequence). Trimming shortened V by 3 bases and J by 4 bases, and 14 bases separated the two germline ends. The CDR3 spells CASSSPGSRYNEQFF. The DNA of the CDR3 is TGTGCCAGCAGCTCACCCGGGAGTCGTTACAATGAGCAGTTCTTC.

This clonotype was counted only a few times. The rearrangement joins TRBV4-3 to TRBJ2-1; 7 bases match TRBD2. Germline CDR1 reads LGHNA; CDR2 reads YSLEER. With V trimmed by 2 bases and J by 9 bases, 4 bases remained unmatched. This CDR3 contains 13 residues. The CDR3 DNA follows: TGCGCCAGCAGCCAATTAGGGAGGGCTGAGCAGTTCTTC. It translates to CASSQLGRAEQFF.

The rearrangement links TRBV28 to TRBJ2-1; D is possibly TRBD1 (6 bases). The germline V gene has CDR1 MDHEN and CDR2 SYDVKM. The CDR3 is 11 residues long. The ends were cut back, 7 bases at V and 13 bases at J, with 14 bases in the middle. DNA for the CDR3: TGTGCCAGCACCCTCGGCAGGGGCCAGTTCTTC. Protein product: CASTLGRGQFF.

This chain joins TRBV6-6 and TRBJ1-1, with no clear D. Germline V gene sequence: CDR1 MNHNY, CDR2 SVGAGI (reference sequence). The V and J ends lost 4 bases and 8 bases respectively, with 8 bases between them. This CDR3 comprises 11 residues. The CDR3 loop reads CASSSGREAFF. The DNA for the CDR3 is TGTGCCAGCAGTTCCGGGAGGGAAGCTTTCTTT.

This chain joins TRBV6-2 or TRBV6-3 and TRBJ2-7, with 9 bases that match TRBD1. The germline gives CDR1 MNHEY, CDR2 SVGEGT. The CDR3 loop spans 15 amino acids. Trimming at V came to 2 bases and at J to 4 bases, leaving 6 bases not matched to a gene. The CDR3 sequence is CASSYLRTGEYEQYF. The CDR3 DNA follows: TGTGCCAGCAGTTACCTCAGGACAGGGGAGTACGAGCAGTACTTC.

J is TRBJ2-2 and V is TRBV7-2; TRBD1 is a possible D gene (6 bases). V was pared by 5 bases and J by 6 bases, with 10 bases between. Germline values: CDR1 SGHTA, CDR2 FQGNSA. The CDR3 is made up of 13 amino acids. The CDR3, as DNA: TGTGCCAGCAGCATACAGGGTTCCGGGGAGCTGTTTTTT. Amino acid sequence: CASSIQGSGELFF.

A word on this clonotype: At one boundary the junction diverges from the germline segment, which might be a read error. The chain has TRBV7-2 and TRBJ2-1; 7 nucleotides align to TRBD2. The CDR3 runs 14 residues. The germline gives CDR1 SGHTA, CDR2 FQGNSA. The CDR3 sequence: CASSVAGSYNEQFF. The CDR3 region has the DNA TGTGCCAGCAGCGTAGCGGGCTCCTACAATGAGCAGTTCTTC. Complete variable domain (other parts from reference TRBV7-2 and TRBJ2-1): GAGVSQSPSNKVTEKGKDVELRCDPISGHTALYWYRQSLGQGLEFLIYFQGNSAPDKSGLPSDRFSAERTGGSVSTLTIQRTQQEDSAVYLCASSVAGSYNEQFFGPGTRLTVL.

The chain carries TRBV7-2 and TRBJ2-5, with D possibly being TRBD1 (5 bases). The CDR3 length is 12 residues. Germline CDR1 SGHTA, CDR2 FQGNSA. V lost 4 bases to trimming and J lost 6 bases, with 9 bases between them. The CDR3 loop is CASSSDRKTQYF. Written as DNA, the CDR3 is TGTGCCAGCAGCTCCGACAGAAAGACCCAGTACTTC. Together with reference TRBV7-2 and TRBJ2-5, the CDR3 gives the full variable domain: GAGVSQSPSNKVTEKGKDVELRCDPISGHTALYWYRQSLGQGLEFLIYFQGNSAPDKSGLPSDRFSAERTGGSVSTLTIQRTQQEDSAVYLCASSSDRKTQYFGPGTRLLVL.

CDR3 sequence: CASSQVGARGNFYEQYF. The CDR3 DNA reads as TGTGCCAGCAGCCAAGTAGGCGCCCGAGGCAACTTCTACGAGCAGTACTTC. The chain carries TRBV3-1 and TRBJ2-7; D ambiguous. The CDR3 consists of 17 residues. V was cut by 1 base and J by 3 bases, with 19 bases left in between. CDR1 is LGHDT, CDR2 YNNKEL, per germline (reference sequence).

The chain recombines TRBV5-6 with TRBJ2-3; a weak D match, TRBD2 (5 bases). There are 15 residues in the CDR3. Germline values: CDR1 SGHDT, CDR2 YYEEEE. V lost 1 base to trimming and J lost 4 bases, with 13 bases between them. This chain's CDR3 is CASSLILALSDTQYF. Here the CDR3 DNA reads TGTGCCAGCAGCTTGATCCTAGCTCTCTCAGATACGCAGTATTTT. Drawing the rest from reference TRBV5-6 and TRBJ2-3, the complete variable domain is DAGVTQSPTHLIKTRGQQVTLRCSPKSGHDTVSWYQQALGQGPQFIFQYYEEEERQRGNFPDRFSGHQFPNYSSELNVNALLLGDSALYLCASSLILALSDTQYFGPGTRLTVL.

V usage is TRBV12-3 or TRBV12-4 and J usage is TRBJ2-5; D is possibly TRBD2 (5 bases). This CDR3 has 11 residues. V was trimmed by 3 bases and J by 10 bases, leaving 9 bases between them. The CDR3: CASSLARDQYF. The CDR3 DNA is TGTGCCAGCAGTTTGGCTCGGGACCAGTACTTC.